These T cell receptor beta chains were read from a single sample in a study of T cells in Graves' hyperthyroidism and ophthalmopathy. TCRdb passed the multiplex PCR reads through MiXCR, listing each CDR3 protein once. The sample carries 490,000 or so distinct CDR3 sequences, 20% recorded once. The sequenced material came from blood. These receptor sequences come from a man aged 35 to 55 with Graves' ophthalmopathy. Both conserved end residues are part of each CDR3. Each record gives: CDR3 DNA, CDR3 protein, V gene, clone size, D gene, J gene. The D gene is left open where the match is weak. Part of the rows lack a size; the others show once, few, many or a class for expanded clones.

TGTGCCAGCAGCTTAAATGCGGGAGGGCCGATAGATACGCAGTATTTT,CASSLNAGGPIDTQYF,TRBV7-3,many,TRBD2,TRBJ2-3
TGTGCCAGCAGTGAAGCCTCCCCGGCCGGACAGGGTCGTAACGAGCAGTACTTC,CASSEASPAGQGRNEQYF,TRBV2,few,TRBD1,TRBJ2-7
TGTGCCAGCAGCCGGGACTGGCTTGATACGCAGTATTTT,CASSRDWLDTQYF,TRBV6-4,-,-,TRBJ2-3
TGTGCCAGCAGTTACAGTGAGACAGCCGCGAAGAAGTACTTC,CASSYSETAAKKYF,TRBV6-2/TRBV6-3,-,-,TRBJ2-7
TGTGCCAGCAGCTCCCACACCAACACCGGGGAGCTGTTTTTT,CASSSHTNTGELFF,TRBV7-3,many,-,TRBJ2-2
TGTGCCAGCAGTTCCTTAACCGGGGATTCACCCCTCCACTTT,CASSSLTGDSPLHF,TRBV6-1,many,-,TRBJ1-6
TGCAGCGTTGAAGATGGGAGGACCGCCTACAATGAGCAGTTCTTC,CSVEDGRTAYNEQFF,TRBV29-1,few,-,TRBJ2-1
TGCGCCAGCAGCCACAGACAGGGGGCGCGTGAGACCCAGTACTTC,CASSHRQGARETQYF,TRBV4-3,few,TRBD1,TRBJ2-5
TGTGCCAGCAGCCAAGTGAGCGGGGGGGCACATACGCAGTATTTT,CASSQVSGGAHTQYF,TRBV14,-,TRBD2,TRBJ2-3
TGTGCCAGCAGTCCGGGACAGGGGCGGGGGGGCTACACCTTC,CASSPGQGRGGYTF,TRBV28,many,TRBD1,TRBJ1-2
TGCAGTGCTCCTACCGAGGGGGCGGGTGAAGCTTTCTTT,CSAPTEGAGEAFF,TRBV20-1,many,TRBD1,TRBJ1-1
TGTGCCAGCAGAACAGGGGGCGGAGGATATAACTATGGCTACACCTTC,CASRTGGGGYNYGYTF,TRBV2,many,TRBD1,TRBJ1-2
TGTGCCAGCAGCATACGGACTAGCGTCCACAATGAGCAGTTCTTC,CASSIRTSVHNEQFF,TRBV13,-,TRBD2,TRBJ2-1
TGTGCCAGCAGTGACGGGGGAGGTAATTCACCCCTCCACTTT,CASSDGGGNSPLHF,TRBV2,many,-,TRBJ1-6
TGTGCCAGCAGTAAGGGGGTTGTCGGGGAGCTGTTTTTT,CASSKGVVGELFF,TRBV6-1,-,-,TRBJ2-2
TGCAGTGCTATTTCCGGGGGAAGCTCCTACAATGAGCAGTTCTTC,CSAISGGSSYNEQFF,TRBV20-1,few,-,TRBJ2-1
TGTGCCAGCAGCCAGCGGACAGGGAACTATGGCTACACCTTC,CASSQRTGNYGYTF,TRBV3-1,many,TRBD1,TRBJ1-2
TGCAGGGCCGGGACGGGGTCCTACGAGCAGTACTTC,CRAGTGSYEQYF,TRBV20-1,-,-,TRBJ2-7
TGCAGTGCCCGTGGACAGCTCGTCCTCTACGAGCAGTACTTC,CSARGQLVLYEQYF,TRBV20-1,-,-,TRBJ2-7
TGTGCCAGCAGCTTACAGGGGCTACGAACAGATACGCAGTATTTT,CASSLQGLRTDTQYF,TRBV7-3,few,-,TRBJ2-3
TGTGCCAGCAGCTTAGGTTTGCGGGCCACAGATACGCAGTATTTT,CASSLGLRATDTQYF,TRBV7-8,many,-,TRBJ2-3
TGTGCCAGCAGCACCTCCCGGGACTGGGTTTACAATGAGCAGTTCTTC,CASSTSRDWVYNEQFF,TRBV2,few,-,TRBJ2-1
TGTGCCAGCAGCCCTGATTGGAGCCCCCCAAATAAGTACTTC,CASSPDWSPPNKYF,TRBV28,-,-,TRBJ2-7
TGCAGTGCTAGGCCCCCGGGACTGTACAATGAGCAGTTCTTC,CSARPPGLYNEQFF,TRBV20-1,many,-,TRBJ2-1
TGTGCCAGCAGCTTCCCCACTTGGGGTGAGCAGTTCTTC,CASSFPTWGEQFF,TRBV11-2,-,-,TRBJ2-1
TGTGCCAGCAGTTTATCGCTACTAGCGGGAGGTACAGATACGCAGTATTTT,CASSLSLLAGGTDTQYF,TRBV28,many,TRBD2,TRBJ2-3
TGTGCCAGCAGTCCGTCGACAGGGGCCCCAGCCCTGAACACTGAAGCTTTCTTT,CASSPSTGAPALNTEAFF,TRBV28,many,TRBD1,TRBJ1-1
TGTGCCAGCAGCCCAGGACATCGGGGACCTCTTGGAACTAATGAAAAACTGTTTTTT,CASSPGHRGPLGTNEKLFF,TRBV7-3,-,-,TRBJ1-4
TGTGCCAGCAATTTGGGACAGGTCTCCTACGAGCAGTACTTC,CASNLGQVSYEQYF,TRBV6-1,many,TRBD1,TRBJ2-7
TGTGCCAGCTCACTAACAGGGGGCGTAAGCAATCAGCCCCAGCATTTT,CASSLTGGVSNQPQHF,TRBV18,many,TRBD1,TRBJ1-5
TGTGCCAGCAATAAAAGGGGACAGCCCCAGCATTTT,CASNKRGQPQHF,TRBV6-2/TRBV6-3,few,-,TRBJ1-5
TGTGCCAGCAGTTACGACAGGAACCAAGAGACCCAGTACTTC,CASSYDRNQETQYF,TRBV6-5,few,-,TRBJ2-5
TGTGCCAGCAGCGTCCAGGGCTTTTCAGCTGAAGCTTTCTTT,CASSVQGFSAEAFF,TRBV9,-,-,TRBJ1-1
TGTGCCTGGAGTGTACGAGGCGGGGCGAGTGTCACTGAAGCTTTCTTT,CAWSVRGGASVTEAFF,TRBV30,many,-,TRBJ1-1
TGTGCCAGCAGTTTCTCACACGAAGAGACCCAGTACTTC,CASSFSHEETQYF,TRBV28,many,-,TRBJ2-5
TGTGCCAGCAGCGGATCCGGGACTAGCATCCACGAGCAGTACTTC,CASSGSGTSIHEQYF,TRBV7-9,many,TRBD2,TRBJ2-7
TGTGCCAGCAGTCAACCACCGTATGGCTACACCTTC,CASSQPPYGYTF,TRBV28,few,-,TRBJ1-2
TGTGCCAGCAGTAGGGGGACAGGGGGAGACATTCAGTACTTC,CASSRGTGGDIQYF,TRBV6-1,-,TRBD1,TRBJ2-4
TGTGCCAGCAGCTCCCGTCGGGTACTAGCGGGACGTCACAATGAGCAGTTCTTC,CASSSRRVLAGRHNEQFF,TRBV7-9,-,TRBD2,TRBJ2-1
TGTGCCAGTAGTACCGGGACAGGTTCTCTCCCAGATACGCAGTATTTT,CASSTGTGSLPDTQYF,TRBV19,-,TRBD1,TRBJ2-3
TGTGCCAGCAGCTCACCAAGGGCCAGGGCCTATGGGGACACTGAAGCTTTCTTT,CASSSPRARAYGDTEAFF,TRBV28,many,-,TRBJ1-1
TGTGCCAGCAGTTTTAAGGTCGCAGGCTATGGCTACACCTTC,CASSFKVAGYGYTF,TRBV28,many,-,TRBJ1-2
TGTGCCAGCAGACTCGGGGACGCGGGCAATCAGCCCCAGCATTTT,CASRLGDAGNQPQHF,TRBV28,once,-,TRBJ1-5
TGTGCCAGCAGCTTACGGCGAACTAGCGGGAGGGCCTGGGGCTCCTACAATGAGCAGTTCTTC,CASSLRRTSGRAWGSYNEQFF,TRBV7-2,-,TRBD2,TRBJ2-1
TGTGCCAGCAACCCTATAGGGTTGGCTGAAGCTTTCTTT,CASNPIGLAEAFF,TRBV28,-,-,TRBJ1-1
TGTGCCAGCAGTTATCGAAGCTTTTGCCACAATGAGCAGTTCTTC,CASSYRSFCHNEQFF,TRBV6-2/TRBV6-3,-,-,TRBJ2-1
TGTGCCAGCAGCACGGACGGGGGTGCCAATCAGCCCCAGCATTTT,CASSTDGGANQPQHF,TRBV9,many,-,TRBJ1-5
TGTGCCAGCAGTGACTCGACGGGGACCCAGTACTTC,CASSDSTGTQYF,TRBV6-4,-,-,TRBJ2-5
TGTGCCAGCAGTTTCTATGGGGGCTATGGCTACACCTTC,CASSFYGGYGYTF,TRBV6-1,few,-,TRBJ1-2
TGCAGTGCTAGATCCGGGTCTTTGGATGGCTACACCTTC,CSARSGSLDGYTF,TRBV20-1,many,-,TRBJ1-2
TGCGCCAGCAGCTTGGAGACCGGTGGAAACACCATATATTTT,CASSLETGGNTIYF,TRBV5-1,few,-,TRBJ1-3
TGTGCCAGCAGCGTGACAGATAACACTGAAGCTTTCTTT,CASSVTDNTEAFF,TRBV7-9,many,-,TRBJ1-1
TGTGCCAGCAGTCCCCGGGGGGGGGCAAATTCACCCCTCCACTTT,CASSPRGGANSPLHF,TRBV27,few,-,TRBJ1-6
TGCGCCAGCAGCTTGTGGGGGGGCCCCGATACGCAGTATTTT,CASSLWGGPDTQYF,TRBV5-1,few,-,TRBJ2-3
TGCGCCAGCAGCCAGAGGACAGCTAGGACCGGGGAGCTGTTTTTT,CASSQRTARTGELFF,TRBV4-1,few,-,TRBJ2-2
TGTGCCAGCAGCGGCGACAGCCTCTATGGCTACACCTTC,CASSGDSLYGYTF,TRBV11-2,many,-,TRBJ1-2
TGTGCCAGCAGCCAAACCACCTATGGCTACACCTTC,CASSQTTYGYTF,TRBV14,-,-,TRBJ1-2
TGTGCCAGCACGGACTGGAGGGTGCCGTATTTT,CASTDWRVPYF,TRBV12-3/TRBV12-4,few,-,TRBJ2-3
TGTGCCAGTAGTTATATAGCGGGAGGGCATGAGCAGTTCTTC,CASSYIAGGHEQFF,TRBV19,-,TRBD2,TRBJ2-1